This TCR beta chain was identified during a study of T-cell reconstitution after alpha-beta-depleted transplantation in children. Unique molecular identifiers were incorporated when the TCRbeta library was constructed. In TCRdb, the PCR reads were re-called with MiXCR into one record per CDR3 protein. The sample includes around 240,000 distinct CDR3 sequences, 8.2% seen only once; the top ten take just under 6.5%. V shed 0 bases and J shed 3 bases, with 18 bases lying between them. This CDR3 comprises 16 residues. Germline CDR1 DFQATT, CDR2 SNEGSKA (reference sequence). The study's findings and limits: Reported findings indicate that, about two months after transplant, alpha-beta T cells came from several hundred expanded clones, which were derived from non-depleted graft cells.

This clonotype was recorded at least ten times. What it binds is not known. The TCR sequence derives from a male patient younger than 18 who had a stem cell transplant for acute lymphoblastic leukemia, so the T cells may come from the graft donor. This sample comprised PBMCs, mostly from graft donor cells, obtained 180 days after TCRalphabeta/CD19-depleted stem cell transplant. The chain employs TRBV20-1 and TRBJ2-7, with a possible D match to TRBD2 (6 bases). CDR3 loop: CSARDVGGARDYEQYF. In DNA form, the CDR3 reads TGCAGTGCTAGAGATGTCGGCGGGGCCCGGGACTACGAGCAGTACTTC.